The 23 T cell receptor beta chains listed next were all sequenced from one sample in a study of shared clonotypes between healthy human individuals. Clones were sequenced by immunoSEQ multiplex PCR, and TCRdb holds only the in-frame ones, with some missing. The sample shows about 560,000 clones, 70% to 80% of them seen only once. Sample: PBMCs. These receptors originate from a woman in her 40s in good health. Some clones in this sample may be carry-over from other donors' samples.

This chain joins TRBV18 and TRBJ1-1; D is undetermined. V lost 1 base, J lost 3 bases, and 12 bases lay in between. The CDR3 runs 15 residues. Germline assignment: CDR1 KGHSH and CDR2 LQKENI. CDR3 in amino acids: CASSPRLAKDTEAFF. The CDR3 coding sequence is TGTGCCAGCTCACCACGTCTGGCCAAGGACACTGAAGCTTTCTTT.

V gene TRBV2 combines with J gene TRBJ1-4, with D possibly TRBD1 on 5 matching bases. Germline lookup yields CDR1 SNHLY and CDR2 FYNNEI. V was pared by 7 bases and J by 7 bases, with 19 bases between. The CDR3 covers 15 residues. DNA of the CDR3: TGTGCCAGCAATAGGGACGGCGGCTTCGGTGAAAAACTGTTTTTT. Translated, it gives CASNRDGGFGEKLFF. The complete variable domain, with remaining parts taken from reference TRBV2 and TRBJ1-4, reads EPEVTQTPSHQVTQMGQEVILRCVPISNHLYFYWYRQILGQKVEFLVSFYNNEISEKSEIFDDQFSVERPDGSNFTLKIRSTKLEDSAMYFCASNRDGGFGEKLFFGSGTQLSVL.

This clone was recorded a few times. A much larger clone lies one base from this, so it may be a read error. The chain has TRBV29-1 and TRBJ2-5; weak D call: TRBD2 (5 bases). V shed 2 bases and J shed 5 bases, with 9 bases lying between them. There are 12 residues in the CDR3. Germline CDR1 and CDR2: SQVTM and ANQGSEA. CDR3 sequence: CSVEQWRETQYF. In nucleotides, the CDR3 is TGCAGCGTTGAACAGTGGAGGGAGACCCAGTACTTC.

V usage is TRBV12-5 and J usage is TRBJ2-1; 8 bases map to TRBD2. The ends lost 5 bases at V and 6 bases at J; junction bases unmatched: 6. The germline gives CDR1 LGHNT, CDR2 FRNRAP. This CDR3 comprises 14 residues. CDR3 DNA: TGTGCTAGTGGTGGACTAGCTGGGACCAATGAGCAGTTCTTC. It yields the protein CASGGLAGTNEQFF.

This clone was picked up one time. The rearrangement joins TRBV6-6 to TRBJ2-3; 8 bases are a match to TRBD2. The CDR3 spans 15 residues. CDR1 is MNHNY, CDR2 SVGAGI, per germline (reference sequence). V lost 5 bases to trimming and J lost 1 base; unmatched junction nucleotides: 5. This chain's CDR3 is CASSPSGRGTDTQYF. The CDR3 DNA is TGTGCCAGCAGTCCGAGCGGGAGAGGCACAGATACGCAGTATTTT.

The J gene is TRBJ2-5, the V gene TRBV9, with 10 bases that match TRBD2. V was pared by 2 bases and J by 4 bases, with 5 bases of the junction left unmatched. The germline CDR1 and CDR2 sequences are SGDLS and YYNGEE. The CDR3 is 15 amino acids. The CDR3: CASSVGLAGVETQYF. In DNA, the CDR3 is TGTGCCAGCAGCGTTGGGCTAGCGGGAGTAGAGACCCAGTACTTC.

This rearrangement joins TRBV5-1 to TRBJ2-5, with D possibly being TRBD2 (5 bases). The CDR3 spans 14 residues. The V end lost 5 bases, the J end lost 1 base, and 12 bases lay between the germline ends. Germline loops: CDR1 SGHRS, CDR2 YFSETQ. The CDR3 region has the DNA TGCGCCAGCAGTCCGGTGAGGGCCCAAGAGACCCAGTACTTC. Translation: CASSPVRAQETQYF.

The CDR3 DNA sequence: TGTGCCAGCAGTTACTTGGAATCGGGGGAGCTGTTTTTT. Translating it yields CASSYLESGELFF. The chain links TRBV6-5 to TRBJ2-2; D gene uncertain. The CDR3 length is 13 residues. Germline CDR1 is MNHEY and CDR2 is SVGAGI. V lost 1 base and J lost 8, with 8 bases in between.

V and J are TRBV5-1 and TRBJ2-1; the match to TRBD1 covers 12 bases. V gave up 4 bases and J gave up 4 bases; unmatched junction bases: 3. CDR3 size: 15 residues. Germline CDR1 and CDR2: SGHRS and YFSETQ. This CDR3 is CASSKGQGAYNEQFF. The CDR3 nucleotides read TGCGCCAGCAGCAAGGGACAGGGGGCGTACAATGAGCAGTTCTTC.

About this clone itself: This could be a read error, since a much larger clone is one nucleotide away. The sample contains more than one DNA sequence encoding this CDR3. The gene calls are TRBV19 and TRBJ1-5, with D tentatively TRBD1 (5 bases). Germline assignment: CDR1 LNHDA and CDR2 SQIVND (reference sequence). The CDR3 spans 15 residues. CDR3 DNA: TGTGCCAGTATCCCTGACAGTCGAAGCAATCAGCCCCAACATTTT. As protein: CASIPDSRSNQPQHF.

V gene TRBV30 combines with J gene TRBJ1-6; the D is unclear. CDR1 and CDR2 (germline): GTSNPN, SVGIG (reference sequence). Trimming took off 3 bases at V and 7 bases at J, with 10 bases between the two ends. The CDR3 consists of 13 residues. The CDR3 DNA reads as TGTGCCTGGAGGGGCACATCAAATTCACCCCTCCACTTT. Its translation: CAWRGTSNSPLHF.

The J gene is TRBJ2-1, the V gene TRBV9, with 15 bases that match TRBD2. This CDR3 has 17 residues. J gave up 5 bases and V 3 bases, and 6 bases lay outside the gene matches. Germline CDR1 and CDR2: SGDLS and YYNGEE. For the CDR3, the DNA is TGTGCCAGCAGCGAATCGGGGACTAGCGGGGGGAACAATGAGCAGTTCTTC. It encodes CASSESGTSGGNNEQFF. Complete variable domain (other parts from reference TRBV9 and TRBJ2-1): DSGVTQTPKHLITATGQRVTLRCSPRSGDLSVYWYQQSLDQGLQFLIQYYNGEERAKGNILERFSAQQFPDLHSELNLSSLELGDSALYFCASSESGTSGGNNEQFFGPGTRLTVL.

This rearrangement joins TRBV7-2 to TRBJ2-1, with D maybe TRBD1 (5 bases). CDR3 size: 13 residues. The germline V gene encodes CDR1 SGHTA and CDR2 FQGNSA. With 5 bases removed from V and 9 bases from J, the gap between germline ends came to 14 bases. The chain's CDR3 is CASSPGSGGEQFF. CDR3 nucleotides: TGTGCCAGCAGCCCAGGGTCGGGTGGTGAGCAGTTCTTC.

This clone was recorded once. This sequence joins TRBV7-2 and TRBJ1-1; D gene unclear. Trimming shortened V by 4 bases and J by 6 bases, and 9 bases separated the two germline ends. The CDR3 runs to 12 residues. Germline loops: CDR1 SGHTA, CDR2 FQGNSA. This chain's CDR3 is CASSSRLPEAFF. The CDR3 coding sequence is TGTGCCAGCAGCTCGCGCCTACCTGAAGCTTTCTTT.

The chain recombines TRBV28 with TRBJ1-2; no definite D call. The CDR3 consists of 15 residues. The germline gives CDR1 MDHEN, CDR2 SYDVKM. V gave up 7 bases and J gave up 7 bases, with 22 bases separating them. This CDR3 is CASNFYPGVGGGYTF. DNA of the CDR3: TGTGCCAGCAATTTCTATCCCGGGGTTGGTGGTGGCTACACCTTC.

About this clone: One end of the junction varies from germline; a read error may be responsible. This chain links TRBV27 with TRBJ2-7; 7 positions match TRBD1. The CDR3 sequence is 14 residues long. The germline gives CDR1 MNHEY, CDR2 SMNVEV (reference sequence). CDR3 residues: CASSPGTVSSEQYF. The CDR3, as DNA: TGTGCCAGCAGTCCGGGGACAGTTTCCTCCGAGCAGTACTTC.

The CDR3 here is CASRGTYEQYF. CDR3 nucleotide sequence: TGTGCCAGCAGGGGCACCTACGAGCAGTACTTC. The J gene is TRBJ2-7, the V gene TRBV7-8, with D hard to call. The CDR3 has 11 residues. V gave up 6 bases and J gave up 2 bases, with 5 bases separating them. Germline CDR1 and CDR2: SGHVS and FQNEAQ.

V gene TRBV28 combines with J gene TRBJ2-1; D gene unclear. Germline loops: CDR1 MDHEN, CDR2 SYDVKM. V was pared by 2 bases and J by 8 bases, with 4 bases between. This CDR3 has 11 amino acids. DNA of the CDR3: TGTGCCAGCAGTTTAATCGATGAGCAGTTCTTC. As protein: CASSLIDEQFF.

This clone was counted a single time. J is TRBJ2-4 and V is TRBV9; no firm D call. Trimming took 7 bases from V and 8 from J, leaving 10 bases between them. The CDR3 is made up of 11 amino acids. The germline V gene encodes CDR1 SGDLS and CDR2 YYNGEE. CDR3 residues: CASGNEDIQYF. CDR3 bases: TGTGCCAGCGGAAACGAGGACATTCAGTACTTC. The entire variable domain, with the rest obtained from reference TRBV9 and TRBJ2-4, is as follows: DSGVTQTPKHLITATGQRVTLRCSPRSGDLSVYWYQQSLDQGLQFLIQYYNGEERAKGNILERFSAQQFPDLHSELNLSSLELGDSALYFCASGNEDIQYFGAGTRLSVL.

The chain employs TRBV18 and TRBJ2-5; tentatively, D is TRBD1 (7 bases). Trimming removed 2 bases from V and 4 bases from J, with 20 bases in between. Looked up from germline, CDR1 is KGHSH and CDR2 is LQKENI. The CDR3 runs to 17 residues. CDR3 bases: TGTGCCAGCTCACCAGCCAGGGGGGCGTTTATAGGAGAGACCCAGTACTTC. Amino acid sequence: CASSPARGAFIGETQYF.

The rearrangement uses TRBV12-5 and TRBJ2-1; the D is unclear. The germline V and J ends were trimmed by 4 bases and 4 bases, with 5 bases remaining between them. Per germline, CDR1 LGHNT and CDR2 FRNRAP. The CDR3 runs to 12 residues. CDR3 region: CASGSTYNEQFF. CDR3 nucleotides: TGTGCTAGTGGTTCGACTTACAATGAGCAGTTCTTC.

V usage is TRBV6-6 and J usage is TRBJ2-7, with 10 bases that match TRBD1. Trimming took 7 bases from V and 2 from J; bases not matched to a gene: 8. Germline lookup yields CDR1 MNHNY and CDR2 SVGAGI (reference sequence). The CDR3 totals 15 residues. The CDR3 DNA follows: TGTGCCAGCAACCCCTCCGGGACAGGGGCCTACGAGCAGTACTTC. Protein product: CASNPSGTGAYEQYF.

Regarding this clone: Distinct nucleotide sequences in the sample also encode this CDR3. The chain recombines TRBV11-2 with TRBJ2-3; D unclear. With 1 base removed from V and 0 bases from J, the gap between germline ends came to 2 bases. Germline CDR1 is SGHAT and CDR2 is FQNNGV. The CDR3 sequence is 13 residues long. In DNA form, the CDR3 reads TGTGCCAGCAGCTTAGTCAGCACAGATACGCAGTATTTT. Translating gives CASSLVSTDTQYF. The full variable domain, rest sourced from reference TRBV11-2 and TRBJ2-3, is EAGVAQSPRYKIIEKRQSVAFWCNPISGHATLYWYQQILGQGPKLLIQFQNNGVVDDSQLPKDRFSAERLKGVDSTLKIQPAKLEDSAVYLCASSLVSTDTQYFGPGTRLTVL.